The rows below give T cell receptor beta chains drawn from one sample of a study of cytomegalovirus exposure and HLA in healthy donors. Repertoires were generated with immunoSEQ multiplex PCR, while TCRdb's copy carries only in-frame clones and drops some. The table lists 260,000 or so clones, just under 90% of them singletons. The source material was PBMCs. The receptors shown here come from a man younger than 35 in good health and CMV-seronegative. Each CDR3 is given with its conserved first and last residue. A D gene is named only where the DNA matches it firmly. For some rows the clone size is stated as once, few or many, or as a class when expanded; others skip it.

v_gene	j_gene	abundance	d_gene	CDR3aa	CDR3nt
TRBV5-4	TRBJ2-1	once	TRBD2	CASSQRLAGRNEQFF	TGCGCCAGCAGCCAACGGCTAGCGGGAAGGAATGAGCAGTTCTTC
TRBV9	TRBJ2-3	NA	TRBD2	CASSVEGTSIGTDTQYF	TGTGCCAGCAGCGTAGAAGGGACTAGCATAGGCACAGATACGCAGTATTTT
TRBV7-9	TRBJ2-1	NA	TRBD1	CASSRGQAYNEQFF	TGTGCCAGCAGCCGGGGACAGGCCTACAATGAGCAGTTCTTC
TRBV9	TRBJ2-3	NA	NA	CASSVGEYVTDTQYF	TGTGCCAGCAGCGTAGGAGAGTACGTCACAGATACGCAGTATTTT
TRBV19	TRBJ2-7	NA	NA	CASSWGPEDEQYF	TGTGCCAGTAGTTGGGGGCCAGAGGACGAGCAGTACTTC
TRBV27	TRBJ2-1	NA	NA	CASSFGDSNEQFF	TGTGCCAGCAGTTTTGGGGACTCCAATGAGCAGTTCTTC
TRBV27	TRBJ1-1	NA	TRBD1	CASSLLDRGRATEAFF	TGTGCCAGCAGTTTATTGGACAGGGGAAGGGCGACTGAAGCTTTCTTT
TRBV5-6	TRBJ2-3	NA	NA	CASSLSGTTDTQYF	TGTGCCAGCAGCTTGTCAGGTACCACAGATACGCAGTATTTT
TRBV27	TRBJ2-7	NA	NA	CASKGRTGLSYEQYF	TGTGCCAGCAAGGGGAGGACAGGTCTCTCCTACGAGCAGTACTTC
TRBV5-6	TRBJ1-1	NA	NA	CASSFRDVPGKAFF	TGTGCCAGCAGCTTTCGCGACGTTCCGGGGAAGGCTTTCTTT
TRBV19	TRBJ1-2	NA	TRBD1	CATTPRDRDGYTF	TGTGCCACCACCCCCCGGGACAGAGATGGCTACACCTTC
TRBV29-1	TRBJ1-1	few	NA	CSVHGQTNTEAFF	TGCAGCGTTCATGGACAGACGAACACTGAAGCTTTCTTT
TRBV6-1	TRBJ2-1	NA	TRBD2	CASSDYGTSGLNEQFF	TGTGCCAGCAGTGATTATGGGACTAGCGGACTCAATGAGCAGTTCTTC
TRBV7-2	TRBJ2-2	few	NA	CASSPLAFDGELFF	TGTGCCAGCAGCCCCCTAGCTTTCGACGGGGAGCTGTTTTTT
TRBV27	TRBJ1-5	NA	NA	CASSRFPVYSNQPQHF	TGTGCCAGCAGTAGATTTCCGGTGTATAGCAATCAGCCCCAGCATTTT
TRBV5-1	TRBJ2-1	NA	TRBD1	CASSWDRVVNYNEQFF	TGCGCCAGCAGCTGGGACAGGGTAGTAAACTACAATGAGCAGTTCTTC
TRBV27	TRBJ1-2	NA	TRBD1	CASSPTLTGGYGYTF	TGTGCCAGCAGTCCTACCTTGACAGGGGGATATGGCTACACCTTC
TRBV5-1	TRBJ1-4	NA	NA	CASSFLAKNEKLFF	TGCGCCAGCAGCTTTCTGGCCAAAAATGAAAAACTGTTTTTT
TRBV2	TRBJ2-3	NA	NA	CASISEVPRDTQYF	TGTGCCAGCATCTCGGAGGTCCCGCGAGATACGCAGTATTTT
TRBV5-1	TRBJ1-1	NA	TRBD1	CASNKGDRGNTEAFF	TGCGCCAGCAATAAAGGGGACAGGGGAAACACTGAAGCTTTCTTT
TRBV29-1	TRBJ2-1	NA	TRBD2	CSVRWTRTGSWQFF	TGCAGCGTCCGTTGGACTAGGACGGGCAGTTGGCAGTTCTTC
TRBV9	TRBJ2-7	NA	TRBD1	CASSVVGQGVSKQYF	TGTGCCAGCAGCGTAGTTGGACAGGGGGTCTCCAAGCAGTACTTC
TRBV7-2	TRBJ2-5	once	NA	CASSPKRQGIVAGETQYF	TGTGCCAGCAGCCCAAAACGGCAGGGGATCGTGGCGGGAGAGACCCAGTACTTC
TRBV7-2	TRBJ1-2	NA	TRBD1	CASSAGQYYGYTF	TGTGCCAGCAGCGCGGGACAGTACTATGGCTACACCTTC
TRBV7-2	TRBJ1-2	NA	TRBD1	CASSSSLDRVGGYTF	TGTGCCAGCAGCTCGAGCTTAGACAGGGTCGGAGGCTACACCTTC
TRBV2	TRBJ1-3	NA	TRBD1	CASSPRDRIRAGNTIYF	TGTGCCAGCAGTCCTCGGGACAGGATTAGGGCTGGAAACACCATATATTTT
TRBV28	TRBJ2-3	NA	NA	CASSTGMDTQYF	TGTGCCAGCAGCACAGGAATGGATACGCAGTATTTT